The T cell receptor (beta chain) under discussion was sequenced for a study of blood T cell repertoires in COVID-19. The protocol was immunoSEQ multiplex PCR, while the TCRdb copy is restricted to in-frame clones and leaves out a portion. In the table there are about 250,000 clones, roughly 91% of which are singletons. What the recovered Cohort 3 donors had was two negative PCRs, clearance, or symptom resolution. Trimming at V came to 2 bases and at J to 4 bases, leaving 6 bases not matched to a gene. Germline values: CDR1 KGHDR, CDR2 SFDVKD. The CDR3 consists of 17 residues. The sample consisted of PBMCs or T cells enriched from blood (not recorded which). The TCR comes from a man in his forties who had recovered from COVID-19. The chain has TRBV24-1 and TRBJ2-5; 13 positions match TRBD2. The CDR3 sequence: CATSDSRLAGGTETQYF. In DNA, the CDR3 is TGTGCCACCAGTGATTCGAGACTAGCGGGGGGTACAGAGACCCAGTACTTC.